The source of this TCR beta chain is a study of blood T cell repertoires in COVID-19. Across the whole study: Researchers got acute and convalescent COVID-19 samples from the United States, Italy and Spain. From T cells, B-cell-depleted T cells, or PBMCs came the material, which was cDNA or gDNA.

The data were produced by immunoSEQ multiplex PCR, yet TCRdb's version contains in-frame clones alone and is incomplete. The profile shows 300,000 to 400,000 clones, 80% to 90% of them singletons. This clone showed up just a few times. Grouping used clinical history reported by participants in a survey and questionnaire. Per the germline V gene, CDR1 is MGHDK and CDR2 is SYGVNS. The CDR3 loop spans 15 amino acids. V was pared by 4 bases and J by 1 base, with 10 bases between. The TCR sequence derives from a woman in her forties with acute COVID-19. This chain uses TRBV25-1 with TRBJ1-4; no firm D call. Input material: PBMCs or T cells enriched from blood (not recorded which). As DNA, the CDR3 is TGTGCCAGCAGTGCAGGAGGGATAACTAATGAAAAACTGTTTTTT. Protein sequence: CASSAGGITNEKLFF. Variable domain in full (rest from reference TRBV25-1 and TRBJ1-4): EADIYQTPRYLVIGTGKKITLECSQTMGHDKMYWYQQDPGMELHLIHYSYGVNSTEKGDLSSESTVSRIRTEHFPLTLESARPSHTSQYLCASSAGGITNEKLFFGSGTQLSVL.